Below, one T cell receptor beta chain is given with its context. The entry originates in a study of T cells in Graves' hyperthyroidism and ophthalmopathy. This CDR3 spans 13 amino acids. In germline, CDR1 is LNHDA, CDR2 SQIVND (reference sequence). The V and J ends lost 2 bases and 6 bases respectively, with 7 bases between them. RNA transcripts gave rise to amplified TCR beta CDR3 regions. When the TCR CDR3 underwent first-round RT-PCR, the HTBI primer set was used. From the multiplex PCR reads, TCRdb called clonotypes with MiXCR, one entry per CDR3 protein. Of roughly 710,000 distinct CDR3 sequences detected, 30% to 40% appear once; the ten largest clones hold less than 40%. The authors obtained PBMCs from over 8 ml of fresh peripheral blood.

The chain links TRBV19 to TRBJ2-2, with D possibly TRBD1 on 5 matching bases. The origin of this receptor is a middle-aged woman with Graves' hyperthyroidism. Specimen: blood. The CDR3 spells CASSITRAGELFF. The CDR3 DNA sequence: TGTGCCAGTAGTATAACCAGGGCCGGGGAGCTGTTTTTT.